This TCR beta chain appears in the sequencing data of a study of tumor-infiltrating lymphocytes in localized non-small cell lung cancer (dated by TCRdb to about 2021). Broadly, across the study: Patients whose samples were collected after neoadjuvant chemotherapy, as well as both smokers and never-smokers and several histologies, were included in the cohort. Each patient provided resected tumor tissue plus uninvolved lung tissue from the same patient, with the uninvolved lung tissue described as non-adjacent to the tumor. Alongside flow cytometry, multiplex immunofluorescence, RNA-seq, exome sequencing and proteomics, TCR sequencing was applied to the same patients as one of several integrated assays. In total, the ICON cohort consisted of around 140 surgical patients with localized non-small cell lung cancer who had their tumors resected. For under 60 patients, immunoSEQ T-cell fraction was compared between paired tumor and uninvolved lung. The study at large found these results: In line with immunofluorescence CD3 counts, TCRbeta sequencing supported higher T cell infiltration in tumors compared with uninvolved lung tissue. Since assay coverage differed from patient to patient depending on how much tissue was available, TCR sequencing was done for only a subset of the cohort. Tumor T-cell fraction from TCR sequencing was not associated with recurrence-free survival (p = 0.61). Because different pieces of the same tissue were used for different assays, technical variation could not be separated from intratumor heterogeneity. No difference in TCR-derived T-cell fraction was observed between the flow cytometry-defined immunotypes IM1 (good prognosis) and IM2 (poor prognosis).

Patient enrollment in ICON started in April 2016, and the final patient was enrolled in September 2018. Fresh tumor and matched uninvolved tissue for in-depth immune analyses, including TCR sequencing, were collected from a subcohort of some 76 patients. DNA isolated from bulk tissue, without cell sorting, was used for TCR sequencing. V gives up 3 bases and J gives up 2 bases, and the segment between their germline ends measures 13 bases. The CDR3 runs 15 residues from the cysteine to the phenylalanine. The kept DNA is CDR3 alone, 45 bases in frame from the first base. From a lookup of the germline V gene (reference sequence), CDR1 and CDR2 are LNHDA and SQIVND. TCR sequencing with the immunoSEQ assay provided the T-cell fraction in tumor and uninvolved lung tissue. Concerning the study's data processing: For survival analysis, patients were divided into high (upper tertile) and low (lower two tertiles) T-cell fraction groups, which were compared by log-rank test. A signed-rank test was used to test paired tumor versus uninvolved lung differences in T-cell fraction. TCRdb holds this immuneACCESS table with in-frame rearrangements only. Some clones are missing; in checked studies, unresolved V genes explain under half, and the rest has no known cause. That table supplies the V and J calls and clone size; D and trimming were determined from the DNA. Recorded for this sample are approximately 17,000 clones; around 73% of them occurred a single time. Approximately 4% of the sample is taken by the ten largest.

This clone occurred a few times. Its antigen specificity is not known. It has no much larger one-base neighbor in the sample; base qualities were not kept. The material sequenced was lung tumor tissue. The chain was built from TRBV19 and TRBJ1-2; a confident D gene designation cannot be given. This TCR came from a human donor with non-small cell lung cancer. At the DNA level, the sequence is TGTGCCAGTAGTATTTGGGGAAAAGCAAACTATGGCTACACCTTC. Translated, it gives CASSIWGKANYGYTF.